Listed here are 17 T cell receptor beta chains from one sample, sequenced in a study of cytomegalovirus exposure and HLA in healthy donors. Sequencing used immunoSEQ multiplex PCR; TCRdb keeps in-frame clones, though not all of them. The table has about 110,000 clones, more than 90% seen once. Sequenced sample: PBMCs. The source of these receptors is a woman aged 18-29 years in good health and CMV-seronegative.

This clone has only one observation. The CDR3 DNA is TGCGCCAGCAGCTTGGAACGGGGGGGCGATGAGGCCCAGTACTTC. Protein product: CASSLERGGDEAQYF. The chain joins TRBV5-1 to TRBJ2-5; TRBD2 aligns across 8 bases. This CDR3 comprises 15 residues. Germline CDR1 and CDR2: SGHRS and YFSETQ. J was trimmed by 9 bases and V by 0 bases; bases with no gene match: 10.

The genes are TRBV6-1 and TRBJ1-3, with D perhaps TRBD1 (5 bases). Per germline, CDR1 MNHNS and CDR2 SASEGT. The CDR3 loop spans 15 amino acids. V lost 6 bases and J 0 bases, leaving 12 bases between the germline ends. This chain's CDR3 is CASRTDMYSGNTIYF. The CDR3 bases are TGTGCCAGCAGAACGGACATGTACTCTGGAAACACCATATATTTT.

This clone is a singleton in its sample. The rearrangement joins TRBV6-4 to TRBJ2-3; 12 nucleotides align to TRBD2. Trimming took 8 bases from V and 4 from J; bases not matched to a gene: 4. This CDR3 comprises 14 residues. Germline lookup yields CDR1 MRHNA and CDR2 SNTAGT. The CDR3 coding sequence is TGTGCCAGCGCGGCTAGCGGGGGGGCAGATACGCAGTATTTT. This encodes CASAASGGADTQYF.

The CDR3 nucleotides read TGTGCCAGCAGCGAGACACTAGCGGGGGGGCCGGAGACCCAGTACTTC. Encoded protein: CASSETLAGGPETQYF. The V call is TRBV13, the J call TRBJ2-5; 13 nucleotides align to TRBD2. V shed 5 bases and J 5 bases; nucleotides not matched to a gene: 8. CDR3 length: 16 residues. Per germline, CDR1 PRHDT and CDR2 FYEKMQ (reference sequence).

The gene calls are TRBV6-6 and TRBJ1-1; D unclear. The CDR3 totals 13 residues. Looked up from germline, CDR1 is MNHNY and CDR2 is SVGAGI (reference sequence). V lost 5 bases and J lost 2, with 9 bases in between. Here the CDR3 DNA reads TGTGCCAGCAGTGCCAAGAGAAACACTGAAGCTTTCTTT. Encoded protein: CASSAKRNTEAFF.

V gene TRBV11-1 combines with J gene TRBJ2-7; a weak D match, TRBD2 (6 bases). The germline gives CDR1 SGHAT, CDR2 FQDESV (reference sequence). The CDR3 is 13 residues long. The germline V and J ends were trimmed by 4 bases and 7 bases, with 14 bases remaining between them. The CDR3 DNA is TGTGCCAGCAGCTCCGACGGGGGACGGGAGCAGTACTTC. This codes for CASSSDGGREQYF.

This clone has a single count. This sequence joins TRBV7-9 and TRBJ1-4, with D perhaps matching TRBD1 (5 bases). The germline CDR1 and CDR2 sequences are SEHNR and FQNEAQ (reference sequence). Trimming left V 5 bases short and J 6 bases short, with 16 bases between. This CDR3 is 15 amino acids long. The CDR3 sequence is CASSLGEGNYEKLFF. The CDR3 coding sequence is TGTGCCAGCAGCCTAGGGGAGGGAAACTATGAAAAACTGTTTTTT.

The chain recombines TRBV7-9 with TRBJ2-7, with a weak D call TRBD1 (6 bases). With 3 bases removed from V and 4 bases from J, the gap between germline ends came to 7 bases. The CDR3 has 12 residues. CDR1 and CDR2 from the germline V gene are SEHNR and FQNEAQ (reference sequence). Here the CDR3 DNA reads TGTGCCAGCAGCTTGACAGGTTACGAGCAGTACTTC. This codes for CASSLTGYEQYF.

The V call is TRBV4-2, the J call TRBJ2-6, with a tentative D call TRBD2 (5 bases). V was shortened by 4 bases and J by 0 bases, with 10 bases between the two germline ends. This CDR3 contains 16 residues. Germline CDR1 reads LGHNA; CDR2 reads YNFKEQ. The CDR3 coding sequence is TGTGCCAGCAGCCTCACGGGATCCTCTGGGGCCAACGTCCTGACTTTC. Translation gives CASSLTGSSGANVLTF.

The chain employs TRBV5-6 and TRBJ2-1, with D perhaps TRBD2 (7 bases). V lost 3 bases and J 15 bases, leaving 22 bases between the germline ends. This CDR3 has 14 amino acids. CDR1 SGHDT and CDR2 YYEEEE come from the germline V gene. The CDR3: CASSSTRGAGGVFF. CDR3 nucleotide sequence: TGTGCCAGCAGCTCAACCCGGGGGGCCGGAGGGGTGTTCTTC.

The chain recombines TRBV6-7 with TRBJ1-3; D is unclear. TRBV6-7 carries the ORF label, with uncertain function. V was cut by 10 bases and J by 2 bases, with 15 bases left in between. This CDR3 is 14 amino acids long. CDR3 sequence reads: CATATWETGNTIYF. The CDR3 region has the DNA TGTGCCACCGCTACTTGGGAGACTGGAAACACCATATATTTT.

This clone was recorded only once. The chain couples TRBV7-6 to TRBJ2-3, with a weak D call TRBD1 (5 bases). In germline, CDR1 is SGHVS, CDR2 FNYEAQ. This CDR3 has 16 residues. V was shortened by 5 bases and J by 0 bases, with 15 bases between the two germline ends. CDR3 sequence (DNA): TGTGCCAGCAGCCCAACGACAGTCACTAGCACAGATACGCAGTATTTT. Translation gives CASSPTTVTSTDTQYF.

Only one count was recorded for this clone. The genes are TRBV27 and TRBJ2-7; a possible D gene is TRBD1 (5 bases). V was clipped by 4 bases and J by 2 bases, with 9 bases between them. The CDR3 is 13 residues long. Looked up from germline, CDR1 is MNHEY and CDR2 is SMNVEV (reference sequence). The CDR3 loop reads CASSSRQTYEQYF. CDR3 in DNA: TGTGCCAGCAGTTCCCGACAGACCTACGAGCAGTACTTC.

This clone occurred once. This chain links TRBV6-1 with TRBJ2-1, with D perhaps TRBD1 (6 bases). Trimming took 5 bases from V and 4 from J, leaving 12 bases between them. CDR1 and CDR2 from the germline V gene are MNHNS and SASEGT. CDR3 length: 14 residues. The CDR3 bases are TGTGCCAGCAGTAGGGGGAACCTTTACAATGAGCAGTTCTTC. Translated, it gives CASSRGNLYNEQFF.

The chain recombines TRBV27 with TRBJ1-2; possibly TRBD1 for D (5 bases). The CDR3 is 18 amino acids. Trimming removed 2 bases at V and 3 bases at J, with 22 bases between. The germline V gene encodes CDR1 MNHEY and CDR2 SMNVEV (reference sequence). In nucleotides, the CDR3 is TGTGCCAGCAGTTTACGGTGGGGCCCTCCGAATTTTTACTATGGCTACACCTTC. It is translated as CASSLRWGPPNFYYGYTF.

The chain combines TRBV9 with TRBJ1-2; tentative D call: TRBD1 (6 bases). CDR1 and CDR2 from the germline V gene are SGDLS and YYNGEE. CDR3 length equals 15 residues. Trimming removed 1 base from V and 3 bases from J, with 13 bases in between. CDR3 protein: CASSVRGGMDYGYTF. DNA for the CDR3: TGTGCCAGCAGCGTAAGAGGGGGAATGGACTATGGCTACACCTTC. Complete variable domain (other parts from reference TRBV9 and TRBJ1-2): DSGVTQTPKHLITATGQRVTLRCSPRSGDLSVYWYQQSLDQGLQFLIQYYNGEERAKGNILERFSAQQFPDLHSELNLSSLELGDSALYFCASSVRGGMDYGYTFGSGTRLTVV.

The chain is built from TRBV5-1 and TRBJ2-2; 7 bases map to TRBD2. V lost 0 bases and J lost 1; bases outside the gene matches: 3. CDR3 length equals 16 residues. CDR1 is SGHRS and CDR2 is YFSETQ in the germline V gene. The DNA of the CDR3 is TGCGCCAGCAGCTTGGCCGGCGGGGGGAACACCGGGGAGCTGTTTTTT. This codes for CASSLAGGGNTGELFF. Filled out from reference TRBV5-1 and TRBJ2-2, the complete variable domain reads KAGVTQTPRYLIKTRGQQVTLSCSPISGHRSVSWYQQTPGQGLQFLFEYFSETQRNKGNFPGRFSGRQFSNSRSEMNVSTLELGDSALYLCASSLAGGGNTGELFFGEGSRLTVL.